This is a list of T cell receptor beta chains from one sample in a study of blood T cell repertoires in COVID-19. Profiling relied on immunoSEQ multiplex PCR, and the TCRdb table lists in-frame clones only, not all of them. The table shows roughly 480,000 clones, with approximately 89% occurring only once. Sample: peripheral blood. The receptors originated from a man between 18 and 29 years old with COVID-19, enrolled during active disease. Both conserved end residues are part of each CDR3. D genes are given only for firm matches. Clone size is not always given. Where it is, it says once, few, many or a class for expanded clones.

clone size: .
J gene: TRBJ2-1
D gene: TRBD1
V gene: TRBV24-1
CDR3 DNA: TGTGCCACCAGTGATCCCGGGACAGGGGAGAATGAGCAGTTCTTC
CDR3 protein: CATSDPGTGENEQFF

clone size: .
J gene: TRBJ2-3
D gene: .
V gene: TRBV24-1
CDR3 DNA: TGTGCCACCAGAGACTACACAGATACGCAGTATTTT
CDR3 protein: CATRDYTDTQYF

clone size: .
J gene: TRBJ1-2
D gene: .
V gene: TRBV5-1
CDR3 DNA: TGCGCCAGCAGCCCCGGGGGGGGCAAGGATGGCTACACCTTC
CDR3 protein: CASSPGGGKDGYTF

clone size: .
J gene: TRBJ1-4
D gene: TRBD1
V gene: TRBV4-1
CDR3 DNA: TGCGCCAGCAGCCAAGATCCGCAGGGGGATGAAAAACTGTTTTTT
CDR3 protein: CASSQDPQGDEKLFF

clone size: .
J gene: TRBJ2-7
D gene: TRBD2
V gene: TRBV5-1
CDR3 DNA: TGCGCCAGCAGCGCGGGACTAGCGGAGGTCCCCTCCTACGAGCAGTACTTC
CDR3 protein: CASSAGLAEVPSYEQYF

clone size: .
J gene: TRBJ2-7
D gene: TRBD1
V gene: TRBV6-5
CDR3 DNA: TGTGCCAGTAGGGGGCCAGACTACGAGCAGTACTTC
CDR3 protein: CASRGPDYEQYF

clone size: .
J gene: TRBJ2-3
D gene: TRBD2
V gene: TRBV7-9
CDR3 DNA: TGTGCCAGCAGCTCAACGCAGGAGCGGGAGCGGGGGCCAGATACGCAGTATTTT
CDR3 protein: CASSSTQERERGPDTQYF

clone size: .
J gene: TRBJ1-5
D gene: .
V gene: TRBV10-3
CDR3 DNA: TGTGCCATCAGTGGGAGGGATCAGCCCCAGCATTTT
CDR3 protein: CAISGRDQPQHF

clone size: once
J gene: TRBJ2-7
D gene: TRBD1
V gene: TRBV5-5
CDR3 DNA: TGTGCCAGCAGCTCAGGGACAGGGTCCTACGAGCAGTACTTC
CDR3 protein: CASSSGTGSYEQYF

clone size: few
J gene: TRBJ2-1
D gene: TRBD2
V gene: TRBV3-1/TRBV3-2
CDR3 DNA: TGTGCCAGCAGAACCAGCGGGGGGTCGGGCAATGAGCAGTTCTTC
CDR3 protein: CASRTSGGSGNEQFF

clone size: few
J gene: TRBJ1-1
D gene: .
V gene: TRBV3-1/TRBV3-2
CDR3 DNA: TGTGCCAGCGGTAGGGGTTTCGCTGAAGCTTTCTTT
CDR3 protein: CASGRGFAEAFF

clone size: .
J gene: TRBJ2-7
D gene: TRBD2
V gene: TRBV11-2
CDR3 DNA: TGTGCCAGCAGCTTAGGCCGACTAGCGGGTCCCTACGAGCAGTACTTC
CDR3 protein: CASSLGRLAGPYEQYF

clone size: .
J gene: TRBJ2-1
D gene: TRBD1
V gene: TRBV4-1
CDR3 DNA: TGCGCCAGCAGCCAAGATCCGGGACAGGCCTACAATGAGCAGTTCTTC
CDR3 protein: CASSQDPGQAYNEQFF

clone size: .
J gene: TRBJ1-2
D gene: TRBD1
V gene: TRBV3-1/TRBV3-2
CDR3 DNA: TGTGCCAGCAGCCAACCCGGGACAGCTTATGGCTACACCTTC
CDR3 protein: CASSQPGTAYGYTF

clone size: .
J gene: TRBJ2-3
D gene: .
V gene: TRBV4-1
CDR3 DNA: TGCGCCAGCAGCCATGGGGACACCGGCACAGATACGCAGTATTTT
CDR3 protein: CASSHGDTGTDTQYF

clone size: .
J gene: TRBJ2-1
D gene: TRBD2
V gene: TRBV14
CDR3 DNA: TGTGCCAGCAGCCCGGGGACTAGCGCATACAATGAGCAGTTCTTC
CDR3 protein: CASSPGTSAYNEQFF

clone size: .
J gene: TRBJ1-5
D gene: TRBD1
V gene: TRBV6-1
CDR3 DNA: TGTGCCAGCAGTGCAGACCTACAGGGGGTTTCTTATCAGCCCCAGCATTTT
CDR3 protein: CASSADLQGVSYQPQHF